The next 32 T cell receptor beta chains were all read from a single sample in a study of cytomegalovirus exposure and HLA in healthy donors. Profiled with immunoSEQ multiplex PCR; TCRdb holds only in-frame clones, not every one. The sample holds 150,000 to 200,000 clones; 85% are singletons and the top ten take about 17%. The sequenced material came from PBMCs. These TCRs come from a man between 18 and 29 years old in good health and CMV-seropositive.

The chain joins TRBV30 to TRBJ2-2; D may be TRBD1 (5 bases). The CDR3 totals 14 residues. CDR1 and CDR2 from the germline V gene are GTSNPN and SVGIG (reference sequence). V was clipped by 1 base and J by 5 bases, with 11 bases between them. CDR3 bases: TGTGCCTGGAGTGGGGCCAGGGCGACCGGGGAGCTGTTTTTT. Translated, it gives CAWSGARATGELFF.

CDR3 sequence reads: CSVEGGASGRGTQYF. For the CDR3, the DNA is TGCAGCGTTGAGGGAGGGGCTAGCGGGAGGGGGACCCAGTACTTC. The rearrangement joins TRBV29-1 to TRBJ2-5, with 12 bases that match TRBD2. This CDR3 contains 15 residues. CDR1 and CDR2 from the germline V gene are SQVTM and ANQGSEA. V lost 3 bases and J lost 7; bases outside the gene matches: 9.

V is TRBV11-1 and J is TRBJ2-3, with 11 nucleotides matching TRBD2. CDR1 SGHAT and CDR2 FQDESV come from the germline V gene (reference sequence). The CDR3 length is 15 residues. V shed 6 bases and J 3 bases; nucleotides not matched to a gene: 5. The CDR3 here is CASRLLAGDTDTQYF. The CDR3 nucleotides read TGTGCCAGCAGATTACTAGCGGGAGATACAGATACGCAGTATTTT.

The chain combines TRBV5-4 with TRBJ1-6; 9 bases are shared with TRBD1. This CDR3 is 16 amino acids long. The V gene end was trimmed by 4 bases and the J gene end by 7 bases; junction bases not matched to a gene: 9. Germline loops: CDR1 SGHNT, CDR2 YYREEE (reference sequence). DNA of the CDR3: TGTGCCAGCAGCACGGCCCGGACAGGGGCAAATTCACCCCTCCACTTT. Protein sequence: CASSTARTGANSPLHF.

The genes are TRBV6-1 and TRBJ1-5; no firm D call. The V end was cut by 5 bases, the J end by 0 bases, with 11 bases between. In germline, CDR1 is MNHNS, CDR2 SASEGT. The CDR3 extends over 15 amino acids. The chain's CDR3 is CASSLTRDSNQPQHF. The CDR3 nucleotides are TGTGCCAGCAGTCTAACGAGGGATAGCAATCAGCCCCAGCATTTT.

This chain uses TRBV13 with TRBJ2-7; tentative D call: TRBD2 (7 bases). CDR1 PRHDT and CDR2 FYEKMQ come from the germline V gene (reference sequence). Trimming took off 4 bases at V and 5 bases at J, with 9 bases between the two ends. The length of the CDR3 is 12 residues. The CDR3 is CASSSGGNEQYF. The CDR3 coding sequence is TGTGCCAGCAGCTCGGGGGGCAACGAGCAGTACTTC.

V usage is TRBV28 and J usage is TRBJ1-2, with D perhaps TRBD1 (5 bases). V lost 6 bases, J lost 0 bases, and 29 bases lay in between. Germline lookup yields CDR1 MDHEN and CDR2 SYDVKM. This CDR3 has 20 amino acids. The CDR3: CASRGHQSNASTVPNYGYTF. DNA for the CDR3: TGTGCCAGCAGAGGCCACCAATCAAATGCATCGACAGTCCCTAACTATGGCTACACCTTC.

The gene calls are TRBV5-1 and TRBJ2-3; no clear D gene. Germline V gives CDR1 SGHRS, CDR2 YFSETQ. V lost 1 base and J 6 bases, leaving 9 bases between the germline ends. CDR3 size: 13 residues. The chain's CDR3 is CASSLPTSDTQYF. In DNA form, the CDR3 reads TGCGCCAGCAGCTTGCCGACTTCGGATACGCAGTATTTT. Based on the CDR3 plus reference TRBV5-1 and TRBJ2-3, the full variable domain is KAGVTQTPRYLIKTRGQQVTLSCSPISGHRSVSWYQQTPGQGLQFLFEYFSETQRNKGNFPGRFSGRQFSNSRSEMNVSTLELGDSALYLCASSLPTSDTQYFGPGTRLTVL.

This clone turned up a few times. Other nucleotide sequences from this sample produce the same CDR3. The chain recombines TRBV6-5 with TRBJ2-7, with TRBD1 identical over 9 bases. The CDR3 spans 15 residues. Germline loops: CDR1 MNHEY, CDR2 SVGAGI. With V trimmed by 0 bases and J by 4 bases, 4 bases remained unmatched. CDR3 region: CASSYSGQGTYEQYF. CDR3 DNA sequence: TGTGCCAGCAGTTACTCGGGACAGGGCACGTACGAGCAGTACTTC.

This clone was counted once. The V and J genes are TRBV5-1 and TRBJ2-7; D gene unclear. The V and J ends lost 1 base and 0 bases respectively, with 5 bases between them. In germline, CDR1 is SGHRS, CDR2 YFSETQ. There are 13 residues in the CDR3. As DNA, the CDR3 is TGCGCCAGCAGCTTGTCTTACTCCTACGAGCAGTACTTC. Translation gives CASSLSYSYEQYF.

On this clone itself: A much larger clone lies a single base off, so this may be a read error. Other nucleotide sequences from this sample produce the same CDR3. The V and J genes are TRBV27 and TRBJ2-7; TRBD2 agrees at 9 bases. The CDR3 totals 17 residues. Looked up from germline, CDR1 is MNHEY and CDR2 is SMNVEV (reference sequence). The CDR3 protein is CASSYQAGGPSSYEQYF. The CDR3 nucleotides read TGTGCCAGTAGTTATCAAGCGGGGGGTCCTAGCTCCTACGAGCAGTACTTC.

The rearrangement uses TRBV18 and TRBJ1-2; 8 bases map to TRBD1. There are 14 residues in the CDR3. CDR1 is KGHSH, CDR2 LQKENI, per germline. V shed 6 bases and J 4 bases; nucleotides not matched to a gene: 7. CDR3 amino acids: CASSGQVGRYGYTF. The CDR3 DNA sequence: TGTGCCAGCTCGGGACAGGTCGGGCGCTATGGCTACACCTTC. Full variable domain (outside the CDR3, taken from reference TRBV18 and TRBJ1-2): NAGVMQNPRHLVRRRGQEARLRCSPMKGHSHVYWYRQLPEEGLKFMVYLQKENIIDESGMPKERFSAEFPKEGPSILRIQQVVRGDSAAYFCASSGQVGRYGYTFGSGTRLTVV.

This clone came up once. This rearrangement joins TRBV11-2 to TRBJ2-1, with no clear D. Deletions cut 3 bases from V and 0 bases from J, with 9 bases between. The CDR3 runs 15 residues. Germline assignment: CDR1 SGHAT and CDR2 FQNNGV. The CDR3 is CASSLRWFSYNEQFF. The CDR3 DNA reads TGTGCCAGCAGCTTGAGGTGGTTCTCCTACAATGAGCAGTTCTTC.

The chain carries TRBV9 and TRBJ2-1; a weak D match, TRBD2 (6 bases). Trimming took 5 bases from V and 3 from J, leaving 15 bases between them. The CDR3 spans 15 residues. From germline, CDR1 is SGDLS and CDR2 YYNGEE. CDR3 coding DNA: TGTGCCAGCAGTGAGGGCGGGGTGGGCTACAATGAGCAGTTCTTC. Translation: CASSEGGVGYNEQFF. Full variable domain (outside the CDR3, taken from reference TRBV9 and TRBJ2-1): DSGVTQTPKHLITATGQRVTLRCSPRSGDLSVYWYQQSLDQGLQFLIQYYNGEERAKGNILERFSAQQFPDLHSELNLSSLELGDSALYFCASSEGGVGYNEQFFGPGTRLTVL.

The chain combines TRBV11-2 with TRBJ2-1, with 7 bases matching TRBD2. The V gene's germline CDR1 is SGHAT and CDR2 FQNNGV. This CDR3 comprises 16 residues. J lost 3 bases, V lost 1 base, and 6 bases had no gene match. Written as DNA, the CDR3 is TGTGCCAGCAGCTTAGCCGCGGGGGAATTCTACAATGAGCAGTTCTTC. This codes for CASSLAAGEFYNEQFF.

This sequence joins TRBV7-3 and TRBJ1-3; D remains unclear. The CDR3 has 13 amino acids. Looked up from germline, CDR1 is SGHTA and CDR2 is FQGTGA. V was clipped by 5 bases and J by 4 bases, with 9 bases between them. The CDR3 DNA sequence: TGTGCCAGCAGCGCGGCCGGCGGAAACACCATATATTTT. Translated, it gives CASSAAGGNTIYF.

V is TRBV5-1 and J is TRBJ2-7, with 9 positions matching TRBD1. Trimming at V came to 4 bases and at J to 5 bases, leaving 10 bases not matched to a gene. The CDR3 runs 15 residues. The germline V gene has CDR1 SGHRS and CDR2 YFSETQ. Written as DNA, the CDR3 is TGCGCCAGCAGCCCATTACAGGGGGCGGTCGACGAGCAGTACTTC. Amino acids: CASSPLQGAVDEQYF.

This chain connects TRBV10-3 to TRBJ2-2; the D gene is possibly TRBD1 (6 bases). The V end was cut by 11 bases, the J end by 6 bases, with 16 bases between. Germline assignment: CDR1 ENHRY and CDR2 SYGVKD. The CDR3 totals 13 residues. CDR3 protein: CAVQQGSAGELFF. The CDR3 DNA follows: TGTGCCGTACAACAGGGTTCAGCCGGGGAGCTGTTTTTT.

The chain is built from TRBV19 and TRBJ1-2; D is uncertain. Trimming took 7 bases from V and 8 from J, leaving 11 bases between them. This CDR3 comprises 11 residues. CDR1 is LNHDA, CDR2 SQIVND, per germline (reference sequence). DNA of the CDR3: TGTGCCAGTACCGATGGAGGAGGCTACACCTTC. Translated: CASTDGGGYTF.

The rearrangement uses TRBV6-1 and TRBJ1-5; TRBD1 might be the D (5 bases). From germline, CDR1 is MNHNS and CDR2 SASEGT. This CDR3 has 15 residues. Deletions cut 2 bases from V and 4 bases from J, with 12 bases between. The CDR3 DNA reads TGTGCCAGCAGTGAAAGACGCGGGGGAAATCAGCCCCAGCATTTT. Residues: CASSERRGGNQPQHF.

The V call is TRBV19, the J call TRBJ1-2, with 7 bases identical to TRBD1. The CDR3 sequence is 16 residues long. Looked up from germline, CDR1 is LNHDA and CDR2 is SQIVND (reference sequence). The trim removed 2 bases at V and 4 bases at J, leaving 10 bases unmatched. The CDR3 here is CASSINPPTGPYGYTF. CDR3 DNA: TGTGCCAGTAGTATAAACCCCCCGACAGGGCCCTATGGCTACACCTTC. The full variable domain, in which reference TRBV19 and TRBJ1-2 provide the parts outside the CDR3, is DGGITQSPKYLFRKEGQNVTLSCEQNLNHDAMYWYRQDPGQGLRLIYYSQIVNDFQKGDIAEGYSVSREKKESFPLTVTSAQKNPTAFYLCASSINPPTGPYGYTFGSGTRLTVV.

V and J are TRBV19 and TRBJ2-1; 13 nucleotides line up with TRBD2. Germline lookup yields CDR1 LNHDA and CDR2 SQIVND (reference sequence). This CDR3 contains 18 residues. After removal of 7 bases from V and 0 bases from J, the junction contained 9 bases not matched to a gene. CDR3 amino acids: CASMRLAGGSSSYNEQFF. The CDR3 coding sequence is TGTGCCAGTATGCGACTAGCGGGAGGTTCAAGCTCCTACAATGAGCAGTTCTTC. Combining the CDR3 with reference TRBV19 and TRBJ2-1 gives the whole variable domain DGGITQSPKYLFRKEGQNVTLSCEQNLNHDAMYWYRQDPGQGLRLIYYSQIVNDFQKGDIAEGYSVSREKKESFPLTVTSAQKNPTAFYLCASMRLAGGSSSYNEQFFGPGTRLTVL.

V usage is TRBV28 and J usage is TRBJ2-2; TRBD2 might be the D (6 bases). V lost 4 bases and J 6 bases, leaving 15 bases between the germline ends. There are 15 residues in the CDR3. Germline assignment: CDR1 MDHEN and CDR2 SYDVKM. The CDR3 loop is CASSSPHGGAGELFF. In nucleotides, the CDR3 is TGTGCCAGCAGTTCCCCACACGGAGGGGCCGGGGAGCTGTTTTTT.

Here the CDR3 DNA reads TGTGCCAGCAGCAGGGAAGACACCATATATTTT. Translated: CASSREDTIYF. The chain employs TRBV2 and TRBJ1-3, with D tentatively TRBD1 (5 bases). CDR3 size: 11 residues. CDR1 and CDR2 from the germline V gene are SNHLY and FYNNEI. Trimming took off 6 bases at V and 8 bases at J, with 8 bases between the two ends.

The chain combines TRBV5-4 with TRBJ2-7; maybe TRBD1 (6 bases). The V and J ends lost 4 bases and 5 bases respectively, with 13 bases between them. The germline CDR1 and CDR2 sequences are SGHNT and YYREEE (reference sequence). This CDR3 is built from 13 residues. The CDR3 here is CASSIQGSHEQYF. CDR3 in DNA: TGTGCCAGCAGCATACAGGGATCCCACGAGCAGTACTTC.

The V and J genes are TRBV29-1 and TRBJ1-2, with 8 bases matching TRBD1. The CDR3 has 12 residues. The V segment lost 4 bases and the J segment 5 bases; nucleotides outside the gene matches: 3. The germline gives CDR1 SQVTM, CDR2 ANQGSEA. The CDR3 is CSVVDRGYGYTF. CDR3 sequence (DNA): TGCAGCGTTGTTGACAGGGGATATGGCTACACCTTC.

Turning to this clone: Compared with germline, one end of the junction differs, possibly owing to a read error. Other DNA variants within this sample encode the same CDR3. The V and J genes are TRBV5-4 and TRBJ2-7; 9 bases are shared with TRBD2. Looked up from germline, CDR1 is SGHNT and CDR2 is YYREEE (reference sequence). CDR3 length: 15 residues. The CDR3 loop is CASSRVAGEGDEQYF. The CDR3 DNA follows: TGTGCCAGCAGCCGGGTAGCGGGAGAGGGGGACGAGCAGTATTTC.

This chain uses TRBV7-3 with TRBJ2-7; TRBD1 agrees at 8 bases. The V and J ends lost 4 bases and 6 bases, in that order; junction bases with no gene match: 11. The CDR3 covers 15 residues. From germline, CDR1 is SGHTA and CDR2 FQGTGA. CDR3 bases: TGTGCCAGCAGCTGGACAGGGTCCTCGGGCGTCGAGCAGTACTTC. It yields the protein CASSWTGSSGVEQYF.

The chain joins TRBV6-4 to TRBJ1-3; D is uncertain. There are 11 residues in the CDR3. Germline CDR1 reads MRHNA; CDR2 reads SNTAGT. Trimming left V 3 bases short and J 7 bases short, with 4 bases between. In DNA form, the CDR3 reads TGTGCCAGCAGTGAATCGAACACCATATATTTT. As protein: CASSESNTIYF.

The J gene is TRBJ2-7, the V gene TRBV7-2; no firm D call. Trimming cost V 5 bases and J 0 bases, with 8 bases left between them. In germline, CDR1 is SGHTA, CDR2 FQGNSA. This CDR3 is 13 amino acids long. CDR3 DNA: TGTGCCAGCAGCCCTTCAGACTCCTACGAGCAGTACTTC. It is translated as CASSPSDSYEQYF. The full variable domain, completed using reference TRBV7-2 and TRBJ2-7, is GAGVSQSPSNKVTEKGKDVELRCDPISGHTALYWYRQSLGQGLEFLIYFQGNSAPDKSGLPSDRFSAERTGGSVSTLTIQRTQQEDSAVYLCASSPSDSYEQYFGPGTRLTVT.

The rearrangement uses TRBV6-1 and TRBJ1-6; 8 bases line up with TRBD1. The CDR3 spans 15 residues. Unmatched junction bases numbered 5, after V lost 1 base and J lost 9 bases. Looked up from germline, CDR1 is MNHNS and CDR2 is SASEGT. Written as DNA, the CDR3 is TGTGCCAGCAGTGAAGTAAACAGGGGGGGTTCACCCCTCCACTTT. This translates into CASSEVNRGGSPLHF.

The genes are TRBV7-9 and TRBJ2-1, with D possibly matching TRBD2 (5 bases). V was trimmed by 4 bases and J by 3 bases, leaving 10 bases between them. Germline V gene data show CDR1 as SEHNR and CDR2 as FQNEAQ (reference sequence). The length of the CDR3 is 14 residues. The CDR3 DNA is TGTGCCAGCAGCTCCGCGGGCAGCTACAATGAGCAGTTCTTC. Amino acids: CASSSAGSYNEQFF.